Given below is one T cell receptor beta chain in context. In its sample, this clonotype was seen many times. Its antigen is unknown. Base qualities are not at hand, and no much larger clone is one base apart. This record comes from a study of T cells in Graves' hyperthyroidism and ophthalmopathy (dated by TCRdb to between 2017 and 2020). Study-wide context: Peripheral blood samples were taken at the time of initial diagnosis, prior to any treatment. A discovery cohort of roughly 100 patients, 43 with Graves' ophthalmopathy and 57 with stable Graves' hyperthyroidism, was used to find distinguishing TCR V-J signatures. Prospective prediction of ophthalmopathy was tested in an independent validation cohort of 18 to 20 hyperthyroidism patients and 17 patients who later progressed to ophthalmopathy. For training and testing, the 100 or so patients in the discovery cohort were randomly divided in a 7:3 ratio. The study also compared thyroid tissue and blood T-cell repertoires from about six Graves' hyperthyroidism patients. Following sampling, methimazole starting at 30 mg daily was given to hyperthyroidism patients, and high-dose intravenous methylprednisolone was given to ophthalmopathy patients. TCR Vbeta CDR3 sequencing of approximately 140 peripheral blood samples (fewer than 45 ophthalmopathy, about 75 hyperthyroidism and some 17 progressor patients) is reported in the paper.

Stable Graves' hyperthyroidism was defined as the absence of progression to ophthalmopathy over 18 months of follow-up. Hyperthyroidism patients were newly diagnosed, with disease duration under 2 months, and aged 18 to 65 years. The study excluded patients with uncontrolled infections, other autoimmune diseases, pregnancy or lactation. Diagnoses were based on clinical symptoms, serum thyroxine and TRAb, thyroid ultrasound and orbital computed tomography. PBMCs were separated from 10 ml of fresh peripheral blood using Ficoll-Paque density gradient centrifugation. Total RNA was extracted using Trizol reagent, and RNA quality was assessed on an Agilent 2100 Bioanalyzer. On the study overall, not on this receptor specifically: In validation, the model predicted progression to ophthalmopathy with roughly 66% sensitivity and around 72% specificity, a median of 6.5 months before onset. Most expanded thyroid clonotypes (frequency above 0.001) were also detected in blood, a finding suggesting that blood repertoires may reflect thyroid immune responses. A 13 V-J signature model separated ophthalmopathy from stable hyperthyroidism, with 87.88% sensitivity and roughly 84% specificity in cross-validation and 80%/75% in testing. Sample size was not statistically predetermined, and blinding of investigators to group allocation was not performed.

There are 15 amino acids in the CDR3, from cysteine to phenylalanine inclusive. Of all the DNA, just the CDR3 is kept, 45 bases in frame from base 1. Via the germline V gene (reference sequence), CDR1 is LNHDA and CDR2 SQIVND. V is cut by 9 bases and J by 6 bases, and the space between the germline ends is 23 bases. The TCR beta CDR3 regions were amplified from RNA transcripts. A first-round RT-PCR of the TCR CDR3 used the HTBI primer set with the Qiagen OneStep RT-PCR kit. The libraries were constructed in a second round of multiplex PCR and then size-selected and purified. Libraries were sequenced paired-end with 100 bp reads on an Illumina HiSeq2000. Turning to the authors' computational methods: SOAPnuke was used to process the raw data, with reads discarded if the reads contained adapters or uncalled bases, had a mean Phred below 15, or lacked an exact constant-primer or identifier match. COPE v1.2.5 was used to merge the high-quality paired reads, and each unique nucleotide sequence was defined as a clonotype. Clonotypes were aligned to IMGT TRBV, TRBD and TRBJ reference segments using MiTCR v1.1. The analysis was restricted to V-J combinations with a frequency above 0.0001, which together covered 99.2% of the repertoires. A TCS score was defined as the ratio of F50 (clonal expansion) to E x V (chaos), with BLOSUM62-based TCRdist applied between CDR3 peptides within each V-J. Welch's t-statistics and random forest reduced fewer than 550 V-J features to 13, which were used in a naive Bayes classifier (R e1071). TCRdb handled the public reads itself, with Q25 trimming in fastp and clone calling in MiXCR, and kept productive beta chains. Rows are unified per CDR3 protein, each entry keeping the most common DNA and genes. These V and J calls rely on TCRdb rather than the paper's analysis. Counted in this sample were hundreds of thousands of distinct CDR3 sequences; approximately 14% of them appeared once. The leading ten clones occupy over 12% of the sample.

What was sequenced was blood. The sequence joins TRBV19 to TRBJ1-2; the D gene is not confidently resolved. The sequence was obtained from a woman between 18 and 29 years old with Graves' hyperthyroidism. The CDR3 corresponds to CASTEQLGLFNGYTF. Here is the DNA: TGTGCCAGCACCGAGCAACTTGGGCTGTTTAATGGCTACACCTTC. Extended through the reference TRBV19 and TRBJ1-2 proteins, this CDR3 yields the full variable domain: DGGITQSPKYLFRKEGQNVTLSCEQNLNHDAMYWYRQDPGQGLRLIYYSQIVNDFQKGDIAEGYSVSREKKESFPLTVTSAQKNPTAFYLCASTEQLGLFNGYTFGSGTRLTVV.